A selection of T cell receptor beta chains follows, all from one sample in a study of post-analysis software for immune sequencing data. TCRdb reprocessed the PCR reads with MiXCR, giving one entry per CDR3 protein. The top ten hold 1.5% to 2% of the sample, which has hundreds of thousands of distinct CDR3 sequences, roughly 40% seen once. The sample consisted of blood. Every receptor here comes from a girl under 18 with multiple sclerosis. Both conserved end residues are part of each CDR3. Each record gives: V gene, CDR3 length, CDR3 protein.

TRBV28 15 CASRGQRPSSYEQYF
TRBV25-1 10 CASKGETQYF
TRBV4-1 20 CASSLIQYFGATTFAYEQYF
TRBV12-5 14 CASGFAGGNQPQHF
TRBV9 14 CASSPETSNYGYTF
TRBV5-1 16 CASSAGLAGALETQYF
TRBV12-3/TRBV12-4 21 CASSRRNTGLAGGSGANVLTF
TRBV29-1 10 CSVDRTEAFF
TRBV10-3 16 CAISELSRDRNSPLHF
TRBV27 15 CASTEDSSGGREQYF
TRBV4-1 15 CASSQDRLSTDTQYF
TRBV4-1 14 CASSQEAPDNEQFF
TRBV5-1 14 CASYAGTVGETQYF
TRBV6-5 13 CASRLGPNTEAFF
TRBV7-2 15 CASTLLGNSYNEQFF
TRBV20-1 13 CSATLDGGYEQYF
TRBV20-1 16 CSARDMGPSGSREQFF
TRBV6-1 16 CASSELTDGATDEQFF
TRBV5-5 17 CASSQHPRGPTNEKLFF
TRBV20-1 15 CSARGAGQYNYEQYF
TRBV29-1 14 CSVDREALDYGYTF
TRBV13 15 CASRRTGASKNIQYF